Listed below are T cell receptor beta chains from one sample, sequenced in a study of circulating CD8 cells and anti-PD-1 response in melanoma. MiXCR, run by TCRdb on the reads, gives a single entry per CDR3 protein. The table shows about 2,500 distinct CDR3 sequences, with almost 6.5% occurring only once. Specimen: CD8+ T cells from PBMCs, collected at baseline or after one month of anti-PD-1 therapy (not recorded which). The receptors come from a human donor with melanoma. Each CDR3 is given with its conserved first and last residue.

J gene	V gene	CDR3 protein
TRBJ2-1	TRBV7-9	CASSWADTYNEQFF
TRBJ2-3	TRBV11-1	CASSNVGADTQYF
TRBJ2-7	TRBV28	CASSLERVSYEQYF
TRBJ2-1	TRBV9	CASSYTSDEQFF
TRBJ2-7	TRBV19	CASSIGLSYEQYF
TRBJ2-5	TRBV9	CASSVAGSREGETQYF
TRBJ2-7	TRBV7-3	CASSLALGYEQYF
TRBJ1-2	TRBV29-1	CSVDQGYGYTF
TRBJ1-2	TRBV19	CASSIEWPEEYGYTF
TRBJ1-5	TRBV28	CASSFSTEKGQPQHF
TRBJ1-1	TRBV19	CASTANGATEAFF
TRBJ2-3	TRBV2	CASSVISRGSADTQYF
TRBJ2-1	TRBV27	CASSFGREQYNEQFF
TRBJ2-6	TRBV28	CASTPTGTLSGANVLTF
TRBJ2-3	TRBV2	CASVGPGGVTDTQYF
TRBJ2-3	TRBV11-3	CASSSASGGSTDTQYF
TRBJ1-5	TRBV25-1	CASSVRDSYYSNQPQHF
TRBJ1-1	TRBV3-1	CASRPSEMNTEAFF
TRBJ1-1	TRBV19	CASSIGGAEAFF
TRBJ1-1	TRBV20-1	CSAHGGANTEAFF
TRBJ2-7	TRBV28	CASSLGASAGYEQYF
TRBJ2-7	TRBV20-1	CSARLAGLSSYEQYF
TRBJ1-1	TRBV2	CASTQIFRAQGTEAFF
TRBJ2-7	TRBV9	CASSVNGGLNEEQYF
TRBJ1-2	TRBV4-1	CASSHGAAGGYTF
TRBJ2-7	TRBV20-1	CSARDQTGGSYEQYF
TRBJ2-7	TRBV28	CASSFGGGHPYEQYF
TRBJ2-5	TRBV4-1	CASSQEAGQETQYF
TRBJ1-2	TRBV4-1	CASSQIPDGAYYGYTF
TRBJ1-5	TRBV27	CASSLKGDSNQPQHF
TRBJ2-1	TRBV19	CASSRGEGYNEQFF
TRBJ2-2	TRBV19	CASSFTSGGAPGELFF
TRBJ2-7	TRBV27	CASSFGDGPTYEQYF
TRBJ2-1	TRBV19	CASSSSGGFLNEQFF
TRBJ2-7	TRBV28	CASKFTGDRTYPSSYEQYF
TRBJ2-3	TRBV28	CASRQDTQYF